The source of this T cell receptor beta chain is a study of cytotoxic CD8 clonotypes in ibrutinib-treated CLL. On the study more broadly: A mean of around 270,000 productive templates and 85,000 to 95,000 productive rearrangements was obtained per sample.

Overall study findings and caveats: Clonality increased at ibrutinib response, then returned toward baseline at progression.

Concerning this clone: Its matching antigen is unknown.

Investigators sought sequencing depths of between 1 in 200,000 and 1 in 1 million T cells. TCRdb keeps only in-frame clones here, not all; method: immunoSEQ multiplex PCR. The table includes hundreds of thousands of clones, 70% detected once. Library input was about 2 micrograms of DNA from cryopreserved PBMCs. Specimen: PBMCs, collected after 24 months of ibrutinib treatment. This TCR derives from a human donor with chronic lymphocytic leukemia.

DNA of the CDR3: TGTGCCAGCAGCAGGGTGATGGGCAATCAGCCCCAGCATTTT. Its translation is CASSRVMGNQPQHF. The rearrangement joins TRBV6-5 to TRBJ1-5; tentatively, D is TRBD1 (5 bases). The ends were cut back, 6 bases at V and 2 bases at J, with 11 bases in the middle. Germline V CDR1 and CDR2: MNHEY, SVGAGI. The CDR3 consists of 14 residues.